This is a list of T cell receptor beta chains from one sample in a study of monozygotic twins with inflammatory bowel disease. Using the 5' RACE reads, TCRdb records one entry per CDR3 protein without DNA. This table holds a few hundred thousand distinct CDR3 sequences. The specimen sequenced was blood. The receptor set was obtained from a human donor with ulcerative colitis or Crohn's disease, or a healthy co-twin of an affected twin (not recorded which). CDR3s include the opening cysteine and the closing phenylalanine or tryptophan.

TRBJ2-2	TRBV19	CASSIPYDRGGELFF
TRBJ1-1	TRBV6-2/TRBV6-3	CASSWTGGGTEAFF
TRBJ2-7	TRBV14	CASSQAPGQAYEQYF
TRBJ2-1	TRBV6-2/TRBV6-3	CASSYFGSLNEQFF
TRBJ1-1	TRBV5-1	CASSLVEANTEAFF
TRBJ1-5	TRBV18	CASSPGGPGQPQHF
TRBJ2-3	TRBV28	CATARGDLGTDTQYF
TRBJ2-3	TRBV20-1	CSAKATGTRRTDTQYF
TRBJ1-1	TRBV28	CASSPHTGSRAEAFF
TRBJ1-1	TRBV19	CASSIRGPTEAFF
TRBJ2-1	TRBV5-1	CASSLGTGGSLSSYNEQFF
TRBJ2-1	TRBV5-1	CASSPHGSGVYNEQFF
TRBJ2-3	TRBV7-2	CASSRQGVNTQYF
TRBJ2-7	TRBV10-3	CAISDPLDSYEQYF
TRBJ1-5	TRBV9	CASSKWGDGNQPQHF
TRBJ2-7	TRBV15	CATSRDLYSYEQYF
TRBJ2-1	TRBV3-1	CASSHATGVSEQFF
TRBJ2-1	TRBV20-1	CSAGAGAGAYNEQFF
TRBJ1-5	TRBV28	CASRATGLADGPQHF
TRBJ2-2	TRBV29-1	CSVTSAGGNTGELFF
TRBJ1-1	TRBV28	CASRLQLYTEAFF
TRBJ2-1	TRBV6-5	CASSYDAGGSNEQFF
TRBJ1-2	TRBV7-3	CASSYGASYGYTF
TRBJ2-5	TRBV19	CASSMIRQAQETQYF